One sample yielded the 29 T cell receptor beta chains listed below, sequenced in a study of T cells in Graves' hyperthyroidism and ophthalmopathy. Authors of the study amplified TCR beta CDR3 regions from RNA transcripts. Using the HTBI primer set, a first-round RT-PCR was run on the TCR CDR3. TCRdb called the multiplex PCR reads again in MiXCR, with one record for every CDR3 protein. The sample records 150,000 or so distinct CDR3 sequences, just under 9.5% being singletons. Sequencing was carried out using blood. These receptors were obtained from a woman between 18 and 30 years old with Graves' hyperthyroidism that later progressed to Graves' ophthalmopathy.

Many counts were recorded for this clonotype. The chain carries TRBV2 and TRBJ2-7; TRBD1 is a possible D gene (7 bases). Looked up from germline, CDR1 is SNHLY and CDR2 is FYNNEI. V lost 0 bases to trimming and J lost 2 bases, with 20 bases between them. The CDR3 has 18 residues. The CDR3 nucleotides read TGTGCCAGCAGTGAAGCGCAGGGGGTGAGACTAGTGCCCTACGAGCAGTACTTC. This translates into CASSEAQGVRLVPYEQYF.

This clonotype has ten or more counts. The chain recombines TRBV11-3 with TRBJ2-5; 7 nucleotides match TRBD1. The CDR3 sequence is 16 residues long. Germline CDR1 is SGHNT and CDR2 is YENEEA. With 2 bases clipped from V and 5 bases from J, the junction kept 11 bases outside the gene matches. The CDR3 bases are TGTGCCAGCAGCTTACGTTACACAGGGGTTGCGGAGACCCAGTACTTC. Residues: CASSLRYTGVAETQYF.

On this clonotype: A read error may explain this, as a much larger clone is one base away. The chain employs TRBV20-1 and TRBJ2-1, with TRBD2 matching over 10 bases. V was pared by 0 bases and J by 6 bases, with 8 bases of the junction left unmatched. The CDR3 loop spans 16 amino acids. Germline values: CDR1 DFQATT, CDR2 SNEGSKA (reference sequence). The CDR3 spells CSARDLPSGRGNEQFF. The CDR3 nucleotides are TGCAGTGCTAGAGATCTGCCTAGCGGGAGAGGCAATGAGCAGTTCTTC.

The genes are TRBV5-6 and TRBJ2-2, with D hard to call. The CDR3 sequence is 15 residues long. Trimming cost V 2 bases and J 0 bases, with 8 bases left between them. Germline V gene data show CDR1 as SGHDT and CDR2 as YYEEEE. The CDR3: CASSFGFPNTGELFF. The CDR3 coding sequence is TGTGCCAGCAGCTTCGGTTTTCCGAACACCGGGGAGCTGTTTTTT.

This clonotype was found many times. The V and J genes are TRBV5-4 and TRBJ2-3, with D maybe TRBD2 (6 bases). The CDR3 consists of 15 residues. V lost 0 bases to trimming and J lost 3 bases, with 11 bases between them. Germline V lookup: CDR1 SGHNT, CDR2 YYREEE (reference sequence). This chain's CDR3 is CASSLAGSGTDTQYF. In nucleotides, the CDR3 is TGTGCCAGCAGCTTGGCCGGGAGTGGGACAGATACGCAGTATTTT.

The sample holds a few counts of this clonotype. The chain has TRBV3-1 and TRBJ2-2, with D perhaps TRBD2 (5 bases). Trimming took off 4 bases at V and 3 bases at J, with 15 bases between the two ends. Germline CDR1 reads LGHDT; CDR2 reads YNNKEL (reference sequence). This CDR3 region has 16 residues. CDR3 in amino acids: CASSPGWGLDTGELFF. The CDR3 region has the DNA TGTGCCAGCAGCCCGGGATGGGGTCTCGACACCGGGGAGCTGTTTTTT.

This clonotype showed up many times. V usage is TRBV28 and J usage is TRBJ1-5, with 7 bases identical to TRBD1. This CDR3 region has 15 residues. Germline CDR1 and CDR2: MDHEN and SYDVKM. Losses at the gene ends were 6 bases for V and 3 bases for J; bases not matched to a gene: 8. In nucleotides, the CDR3 is TGTGCCAGCAGGGTAATGGGACAGTCCAATCAGCCCCAGCATTTT. It specifies CASRVMGQSNQPQHF. The full variable domain, rest sourced from reference TRBV28 and TRBJ1-5, is DVKVTQSSRYLVKRTGEKVFLECVQDMDHENMFWYRQDPGLGLRLIYFSYDVKMKEKGDIPEGYSVSREKKERFSLILESASTNQTSMYLCASRVMGQSNQPQHFGDGTRLSIL.

This clonotype was detected ten times or more. J is TRBJ2-1 and V is TRBV30; D is unclear. The CDR3 sequence is 11 residues long. V was clipped by 3 bases and J by 7 bases, with 7 bases between them. Germline V gene lookup returns CDR1 GTSNPN and CDR2 SVGIG (reference sequence). The CDR3 bases are TGTGCCTGGAGCCCCAGAAATGAGCAGTTCTTC. Its protein is CAWSPRNEQFF. Filled out from reference TRBV30 and TRBJ2-1, the complete variable domain reads SQTIHQWPATLVQPVGSPLSLECTVEGTSNPNLYWYRQAAGRGLQLLFYSVGIGQISSEVPQNLSASRPQDRQFILSSKKLLLSDSGFYLCAWSPRNEQFFGPGTRLTVL.

There are many counts of this clonotype. The rearrangement uses TRBV4-2 and TRBJ2-7; maybe TRBD1 (5 bases). Per germline, CDR1 LGHNA and CDR2 YNFKEQ. This CDR3 is 15 amino acids long. The germline V and J ends were trimmed by 1 base and 2 bases, with 12 bases remaining between them. The CDR3 loop reads CASSQAYLDTYEQYF. The DNA for the CDR3 is TGTGCCAGCAGCCAAGCTTACCTGGACACCTACGAGCAGTACTTC.

This clonotype appeared many times. The chain couples TRBV19 to TRBJ1-5, with D unresolved. Looked up from germline, CDR1 is LNHDA and CDR2 is SQIVND (reference sequence). The CDR3 is 14 residues long. With 2 bases removed from V and 6 bases from J, the gap between germline ends came to 11 bases. The CDR3 coding sequence is TGTGCCAGTAGTATACCCGGGATCGGTCAGCCCCAGCATTTT. Amino acids: CASSIPGIGQPQHF.

This clonotype showed up just a few times. The J gene is TRBJ2-1, the V gene TRBV24-1; a possible D gene is TRBD2 (6 bases). The CDR3 is made up of 15 amino acids. Per the germline V gene, CDR1 is KGHDR and CDR2 is SFDVKD. Trimming took off 4 bases at V and 6 bases at J, with 15 bases between the two ends. The CDR3 nucleotides read TGTGCCACCAGTGACACCGGGACTCCCCTCAATGAGCAGTTCTTC. Translation: CATSDTGTPLNEQFF.

Ten or more counts support this clonotype. This sequence joins TRBV2 and TRBJ2-6, with D possibly TRBD1 on 5 matching bases. Trimming removed 6 bases at V and 2 bases at J, with 11 bases between. CDR1 SNHLY and CDR2 FYNNEI come from the germline V gene. The CDR3 sequence is 15 residues long. CDR3 loop: CASSLTVAGANVLTF. The DNA of the CDR3 is TGTGCCAGCAGCCTGACAGTAGCTGGGGCCAACGTCCTGACTTTC.

This clonotype was picked up a small number of times. The CDR3 region is CASSQPASTDTQYF. In nucleotides, the CDR3 is TGCGCCAGCAGCCAGCCAGCTAGCACAGATACGCAGTATTTT. The rearrangement uses TRBV4-1 and TRBJ2-3; no clear D gene. Trimming took 3 bases from V and 0 from J, leaving 7 bases between them. The CDR3 is 14 amino acids. Germline V gene data show CDR1 as MGHRA and CDR2 as YSYEKL.

This clonotype was seen repeatedly, ten times or more. This chain joins TRBV5-1 and TRBJ1-2; tentatively, D is TRBD1 (6 bases). The CDR3 consists of 14 residues. Trimming removed 4 bases at V and 3 bases at J, with 13 bases between. CDR1 SGHRS and CDR2 YFSETQ come from the germline V gene. Written as DNA, the CDR3 is TGCGCCAGCAGCGCCTTGGACAGATACTATGGCTACACCTTC. Translation gives CASSALDRYYGYTF.

This clonotype showed up many times. The rearrangement joins TRBV6-1 to TRBJ2-5; possibly TRBD1 for D (6 bases). The V end was cut by 7 bases, the J end by 4 bases, with 16 bases between. This CDR3 has 14 residues. Germline V gene sequence: CDR1 MNHNS, CDR2 SASEGT. The CDR3 region has the DNA TGTGCCAGCAAGTCAACAGGGTTTGGAGAGACCCAGTACTTC. As protein: CASKSTGFGETQYF.

This clonotype showed up many times. The chain employs TRBV29-1 and TRBJ2-7; D perhaps matches TRBD1 (5 bases). Trimming took off 6 bases at V and 4 bases at J, with 13 bases between the two ends. Germline V gene lookup returns CDR1 SQVTM and CDR2 ANQGSEA. The CDR3 has 12 amino acids. The CDR3 coding sequence is TGCAGCGTGTGTGTTCAGGGTTACGAGCAGTACTTC. Its translation is CSVCVQGYEQYF.

The sample holds many counts of this clonotype. This chain connects TRBV10-3 to TRBJ2-1, with 7 bases fitting TRBD1. The CDR3 length is 15 residues. The germline V gene encodes CDR1 ENHRY and CDR2 SYGVKD. The V segment lost 0 bases and the J segment 6 bases; nucleotides outside the gene matches: 5. The CDR3: CAISESTGFGNEQFF. The CDR3 DNA sequence: TGTGCCATCAGTGAGTCGACAGGGTTCGGCAATGAGCAGTTCTTC.

This clonotype was seen more than once but under ten times. The chain employs TRBV10-1 and TRBJ1-1; D gene uncertain. The CDR3 sequence is 13 residues long. Trimming took off 5 bases at V and 1 base at J, with 8 bases between the two ends. In germline, CDR1 is WNHNN, CDR2 SYGVQD (reference sequence). CDR3 in DNA: TGCGCCAGCAGTTGGGTAGCGAACACTGAAGCTTTCTTT. This codes for CASSWVANTEAFF.

There are many counts of this clonotype. This chain links TRBV6-1 with TRBJ2-5; perhaps TRBD2 as D (6 bases). V shed 3 bases and J shed 5 bases, with 19 bases lying between them. The germline gives CDR1 MNHNS, CDR2 SASEGT. The CDR3 contains 16 residues. The CDR3: CASSDSPSDDGETQYF. The CDR3 nucleotides are TGTGCCAGCAGTGATAGTCCTAGCGACGATGGGGAGACCCAGTACTTC.

In this sample, this clonotype turned up many times. The chain employs TRBV2 and TRBJ2-7; D gene ambiguous. Trimming stripped 3 bases from V and 9 bases from J, with 15 bases between. The CDR3 has 13 amino acids. CDR1 is SNHLY, CDR2 FYNNEI, per germline. This CDR3 reads CASSEYDTARQYF. CDR3 DNA: TGTGCCAGCAGTGAGTACGACACGGCCCGGCAGTACTTC.

This clonotype showed up many times. This chain connects TRBV12-3 or TRBV12-4 to TRBJ2-4; TRBD1 or TRBD2 may be the D gene (6 bases each). Trimming took off 7 bases at V and 1 base at J, with 17 bases between the two ends. This CDR3 has 16 residues. The chain's CDR3 is CASMYWGADAKNIQYF. The CDR3 DNA sequence: TGTGCCAGCATGTATTGGGGGGCTGATGCCAAAAACATTCAGTACTTC.

This clonotype was observed many times. The rearrangement joins TRBV19 to TRBJ2-6; D gene unclear. CDR1 LNHDA and CDR2 SQIVND come from the germline V gene (reference sequence). Trimming removed 7 bases from V and 1 base from J, with 5 bases in between. This CDR3 spans 13 amino acids. CDR3 amino acids: CASTPSGANVLTF. CDR3 nucleotides: TGTGCCAGTACCCCGTCTGGGGCCAACGTCCTGACTTTC.

Ten or more counts support this clonotype. The chain employs TRBV20-1 and TRBJ2-1; the match to TRBD2 covers 12 bases. J gave up 8 bases and V 6 bases, and 5 bases lay outside the gene matches. The CDR3 contains 13 residues. The germline CDR1 and CDR2 sequences are DFQATT and SNEGSKA (reference sequence). The CDR3 spells CSAPTSGSYEQFF. The CDR3 DNA sequence: TGCAGTGCCCCGACTAGCGGGAGCTATGAGCAGTTCTTC.

This clonotype was seen many times. The genes are TRBV6-1 and TRBJ2-3; 9 positions match TRBD2. Germline CDR1 and CDR2: MNHNS and SASEGT. The V gene end was trimmed by 3 bases and the J gene end by 3 bases; junction bases not matched to a gene: 7. This CDR3 comprises 16 residues. The CDR3 DNA reads as TGTGCCAGCAGTGATTCGGCTAGCGGGGTTACAGATACGCAGTATTTT. It translates to CASSDSASGVTDTQYF.

This clonotype was observed many times. The rearrangement joins TRBV2 to TRBJ2-5, with TRBD2 matching over 13 bases. Germline trimming cut 8 bases from V and 0 bases from J; bases unmatched to any gene: 9. The CDR3 runs 17 residues. Germline CDR1 and CDR2: SNHLY and FYNNEI. The CDR3 DNA sequence: TGTGCCAGCTTTTCCGGACTAGCGGGAGCGTACCAAGAGACCCAGTACTTC. Residues: CASFSGLAGAYQETQYF.

This clonotype was seen at least ten times. The chain carries TRBV10-3 and TRBJ1-1; 10 nucleotides match TRBD1. V dropped 11 bases and J dropped 5; count of bases not matched to a gene: 11. Germline assignment: CDR1 ENHRY and CDR2 SYGVKD. The CDR3 has 14 amino acids. The CDR3 here is CAAGQGDTGTEAFF. CDR3 in DNA: TGTGCCGCCGGACAGGGGGATACAGGGACTGAAGCTTTCTTT.

The chain is built from TRBV4-2 and TRBJ2-2; D is uncertain. This CDR3 spans 16 amino acids. CDR1 and CDR2 (germline): LGHNA, YNFKEQ. The V and J ends lost 7 bases and 3 bases respectively, with 18 bases between them. CDR3 region: CASTPLPGEDTGELFF. The CDR3 DNA reads as TGTGCCAGCACCCCCCTTCCGGGTGAAGACACCGGGGAGCTGTTTTTT.

Only a few counts were recorded for this clonotype. This chain joins TRBV5-6 and TRBJ1-5; perhaps TRBD1 as D (5 bases). The CDR3 runs 14 residues. Germline CDR1 reads SGHDT; CDR2 reads YYEEEE. V was clipped by 2 bases and J by 2 bases, with 8 bases between them. As DNA, the CDR3 is TGTGCCAGCAGCTTATGGGGGGGCAATCAGCCCCAGCATTTT. Translated: CASSLWGGNQPQHF.

This clonotype was detected many times. The genes are TRBV6-1 and TRBJ1-5; 9 bases fit TRBD1. This CDR3 spans 16 amino acids. J lost 3 bases, V lost 5 bases, and 8 bases had no gene match. Germline values: CDR1 MNHNS, CDR2 SASEGT. This CDR3 is CASSRWTGADNQPQHF. The CDR3, as DNA: TGTGCCAGCAGTCGATGGACAGGGGCTGACAATCAGCCCCAGCATTTT.